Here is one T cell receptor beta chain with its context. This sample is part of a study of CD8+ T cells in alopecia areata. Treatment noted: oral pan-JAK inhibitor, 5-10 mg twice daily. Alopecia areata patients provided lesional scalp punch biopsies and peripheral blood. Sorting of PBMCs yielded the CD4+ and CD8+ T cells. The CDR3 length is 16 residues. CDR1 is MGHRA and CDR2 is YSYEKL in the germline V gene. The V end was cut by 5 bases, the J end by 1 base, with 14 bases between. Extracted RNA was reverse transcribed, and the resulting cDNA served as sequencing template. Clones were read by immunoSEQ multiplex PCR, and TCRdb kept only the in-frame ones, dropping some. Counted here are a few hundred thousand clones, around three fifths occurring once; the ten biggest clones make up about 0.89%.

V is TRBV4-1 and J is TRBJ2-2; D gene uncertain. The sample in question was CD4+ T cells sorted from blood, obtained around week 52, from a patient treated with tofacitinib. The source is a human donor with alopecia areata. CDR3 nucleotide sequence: TGCGCCAGCAGCTCCACGAAAAAAGGGAACACCGGGGAGCTGTTTTTT. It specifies CASSSTKKGNTGELFF.